A single sample gave rise to the 9 T cell receptor beta chains below, sequenced in a study of blood T cell repertoires in COVID-19. The table came from immunoSEQ multiplex PCR; TCRdb's copy has only in-frame clones and leaves some out. Among 160,000 or so clones listed, 90% were seen once. Sample: peripheral blood. These receptors all come from a man aged 55 to 69 with active or convalescent COVID-19.

This clone was seen a handful of times. CDR3 residues: CASSLEQETEAFF. DNA for the CDR3: TGTGCCAGCAGTTTAGAACAGGAGACTGAAGCTTTCTTT. The genes are TRBV12-3 or TRBV12-4 and TRBJ1-1; D is possibly TRBD1 (5 bases). The V gene lost 1 base and the J gene lost 5 bases, with 8 bases spanning the gap. The CDR3 has 13 residues.

The table lists this clone with a few counts. V gene TRBV7-9 combines with J gene TRBJ2-7, with D unclear. Per germline, CDR1 SEHNR and CDR2 FQNEAQ (reference sequence). V lost 5 bases and J lost 0, with 8 bases in between. CDR3 length: 13 residues. This chain's CDR3 is CASSLESSYEQYF. As DNA, the CDR3 is TGTGCCAGCAGCCTGGAGAGCTCCTACGAGCAGTACTTC.

This clone was detected only a few times. J is TRBJ1-3 and V is TRBV19, with D hard to call. There are 16 residues in the CDR3. Germline assignment: CDR1 LNHDA and CDR2 SQIVND (reference sequence). V was pared by 1 base and J by 0 bases, with 10 bases between. CDR3 sequence (DNA): TGTGCCAGTAGTATAGGAGGCGTCCGCTCTGGAAACACCATATATTTT. Amino acid sequence: CASSIGGVRSGNTIYF.

The V call is TRBV4-2, the J call TRBJ2-7; D uncertain. Germline V CDR1 and CDR2: LGHNA, YNFKEQ. Trimming shortened V by 0 bases and J by 0 bases, and 12 bases separated the two germline ends. CDR3 length: 16 residues. The CDR3 loop reads CASSQDLGFSSYEQYF. The CDR3 DNA is TGTGCCAGCAGCCAAGATCTGGGCTTCAGCTCCTACGAGCAGTACTTC.

V and J are TRBV2 and TRBJ1-2; D is unresolved. CDR1 and CDR2 (germline): SNHLY, FYNNEI. CDR3 length: 16 amino acids. V gave up 3 bases and J gave up 4 bases, with 18 bases separating them. The CDR3 sequence is CASSDSPGGAGYGYTF. The CDR3 DNA reads TGTGCCAGCAGTGATTCTCCAGGAGGCGCGGGCTATGGCTACACCTTC.

This clone was found a few times. V and J are TRBV6-5 and TRBJ1-2, with a tentative D call TRBD1 (5 bases). V was cut by 3 bases and J by 1 base, with 9 bases left in between. Germline V gene data show CDR1 as MNHEY and CDR2 as SVGAGI. This CDR3 region has 14 residues. CDR3 protein: CASSYDSYNYGYTF. The CDR3 region has the DNA TGTGCCAGCAGTTATGACAGCTATAACTATGGCTACACCTTC.

The chain carries TRBV5-1 and TRBJ2-2; TRBD2 is a possible D gene (6 bases). Germline V gene data show CDR1 as SGHRS and CDR2 as YFSETQ. The V and J ends lost 6 bases and 6 bases respectively, with 18 bases between them. The CDR3 sequence is 15 residues long. The CDR3 loop is CASKEGPTTPGELFF. The CDR3 nucleotides are TGCGCCAGCAAGGAGGGACCGACTACCCCCGGGGAGCTGTTTTTT.

The chain is built from TRBV6-5 and TRBJ2-3, with D uncertain. Germline CDR1 and CDR2: MNHEY and SVGAGI. Trimming cost V 0 bases and J 2 bases, with 12 bases left between them. CDR3 length: 16 residues. CDR3 DNA: TGTGCCAGCAGTTACTCGTGGGCAGAAATCACAGATACGCAGTATTTT. It encodes CASSYSWAEITDTQYF.

The chain employs TRBV7-9 and TRBJ1-2, with no clear D. Germline CDR1 and CDR2: SEHNR and FQNEAQ (reference sequence). This CDR3 is built from 14 residues. V gave up 4 bases and J gave up 0 bases, with 9 bases separating them. CDR3 amino acids: CASSSGGSNYGYTF. The CDR3 bases are TGTGCCAGCAGCTCGGGAGGCTCTAACTATGGCTACACCTTC.